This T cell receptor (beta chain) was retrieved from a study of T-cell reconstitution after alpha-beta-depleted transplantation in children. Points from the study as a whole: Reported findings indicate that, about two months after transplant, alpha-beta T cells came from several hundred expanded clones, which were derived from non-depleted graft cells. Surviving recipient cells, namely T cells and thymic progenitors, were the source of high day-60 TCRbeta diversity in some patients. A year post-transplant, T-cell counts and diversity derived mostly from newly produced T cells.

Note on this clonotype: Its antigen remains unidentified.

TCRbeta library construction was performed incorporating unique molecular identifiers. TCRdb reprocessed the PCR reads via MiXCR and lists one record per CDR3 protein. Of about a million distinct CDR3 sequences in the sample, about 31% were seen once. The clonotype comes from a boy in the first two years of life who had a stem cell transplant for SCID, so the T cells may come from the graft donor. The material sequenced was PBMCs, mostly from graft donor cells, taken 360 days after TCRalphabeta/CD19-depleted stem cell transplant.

The CDR3 nucleotides read TGCAGCGTTGAGAAACAGGGCGACGGTCCCAATGAGCAGTTCTTC. The encoded protein is CSVEKQGDGPNEQFF. The chain combines TRBV29-1 with TRBJ2-1, with a weak D call TRBD1 (6 bases). The CDR3 has 15 amino acids. Trimming pared 3 bases from V and 6 bases from J, leaving 18 bases between. CDR1 and CDR2 from the germline V gene are SQVTM and ANQGSEA.